This record looks at one T cell receptor beta chain sequence and its context. This clone turned up a few times. What antigen it recognizes has not been identified. No clone much larger than this one lies a single base away; base qualities are absent. This entry comes from a study of neoadjuvant anti-PD-1 for oral cavity cancer listed by TCRdb under 2021. For context, the study as a whole: Before undergoing curative-intent surgical resection, most patients got three to four biweekly nivolumab doses at 3 mg/kg. A fourth nivolumab dose was given around day 43 to patients without progression, and definitive surgical resection was performed in those patients on days 50-56. Under RECIST 1.1, a patient counted as a responder if showing complete response, partial response or stable disease, and as a non-responder if showing progression. The parent correlative cohort had 12 to 13 patients and a response rate of roughly 32%.

The sample's time point, from its label and the paper: before neoadjuvant nivolumab. None of the patients had received prior systemic or radiation treatment, and all were newly diagnosed with stage II-IVA oral cavity squamous cell carcinoma. The cohort was made up of patients with locally advanced, HPV-negative oral cavity squamous cell carcinoma. The samples were obtained from a longitudinal correlative study of a single-arm phase II trial testing neoadjuvant nivolumab in oral cavity squamous cell carcinoma. Subject-matched pre- and post-treatment PBMCs and tumors from three responders and three non-responders were subjected to genomic DNA-based TCRbeta sequencing. For tumor tissue, genomic DNA extraction relied on the Maxwell RSC DNA from Tissue kit. Tumor libraries used mostly 4.8 ug of input genomic DNA for survey sequencing, with two replicates per sample. The immunoSEQ hsTCRbeta kit was used to prepare TCRbeta libraries, following the manufacturer's instructions. Sequencing of the completed libraries took place using an Illumina NovaSeq 6000 S4 flow cell after they had been pooled to 3 nM. The paper's data handling went like this. The immunoSEQ Analyzer handled quality control and preprocessing of the raw data. The analysis was limited to productive rearrangements, and each clonotype was defined by a unique CDR3 amino acid sequence. Repertoire clonality was estimated as the Gini-Simpson index, computed with the R package tcR. Student's t test was used to compare Gini indices, while Pearson correlation assessed associations with tumor size change. Sourced from immuneACCESS, this table was stored by TCRdb with only in-frame sequences that have V and J called. A share of the clones is absent; for the studies checked, an unresolved V gene accounts for under half, and the remainder has no known explanation. That table supplies the V and J calls and clone size; D and trimming were determined from the DNA. The sample table records 9,000 to 13,000 clones; more than 45% of these occur just once. Around a quarter of the sample lies in the top ten.

The CDR3, cysteine through phenylalanine, is 14 amino acids long. The retained sequence is limited to the CDR3, 42 bases, with the frame set at the first base. Trimming removed 6 bases from V and 7 bases from J; the gene matches leave 8 bases unexplained. According to the germline V gene, CDR1 reads MNHNS and CDR2 reads SASEGT. What the study reported, not specific to this receptor: Larger post-treatment sizes of preexisting intratumoral clones correlated with greater tumor shrinkage, suggesting expansion of preexisting clones contributed to response. Higher pretreatment blood TCRbeta clonality and lower post-treatment tumor TCRbeta clonality were correlated with higher pretreatment blood Treg/Th17 ratios. Only a few patients per response group were included in the TCR analyses, and larger cohorts for validation were called for by the authors.

The chain joins TRBV6-1 to TRBJ1-4; TRBD1 lines up with 7 middle nucleotides. The specimen comprised tumor tissue, sampled before nivolumab (anti-PD-1) treatment. This receptor was obtained from a person between 40 and 85 years old with oral cavity squamous cell carcinoma. The sequenced DNA: TGTGCCAGCAGCTCAGGGGGGTTGAGTGAAAAACTGTTTTTT. It codes for CASSSGGLSEKLFF.